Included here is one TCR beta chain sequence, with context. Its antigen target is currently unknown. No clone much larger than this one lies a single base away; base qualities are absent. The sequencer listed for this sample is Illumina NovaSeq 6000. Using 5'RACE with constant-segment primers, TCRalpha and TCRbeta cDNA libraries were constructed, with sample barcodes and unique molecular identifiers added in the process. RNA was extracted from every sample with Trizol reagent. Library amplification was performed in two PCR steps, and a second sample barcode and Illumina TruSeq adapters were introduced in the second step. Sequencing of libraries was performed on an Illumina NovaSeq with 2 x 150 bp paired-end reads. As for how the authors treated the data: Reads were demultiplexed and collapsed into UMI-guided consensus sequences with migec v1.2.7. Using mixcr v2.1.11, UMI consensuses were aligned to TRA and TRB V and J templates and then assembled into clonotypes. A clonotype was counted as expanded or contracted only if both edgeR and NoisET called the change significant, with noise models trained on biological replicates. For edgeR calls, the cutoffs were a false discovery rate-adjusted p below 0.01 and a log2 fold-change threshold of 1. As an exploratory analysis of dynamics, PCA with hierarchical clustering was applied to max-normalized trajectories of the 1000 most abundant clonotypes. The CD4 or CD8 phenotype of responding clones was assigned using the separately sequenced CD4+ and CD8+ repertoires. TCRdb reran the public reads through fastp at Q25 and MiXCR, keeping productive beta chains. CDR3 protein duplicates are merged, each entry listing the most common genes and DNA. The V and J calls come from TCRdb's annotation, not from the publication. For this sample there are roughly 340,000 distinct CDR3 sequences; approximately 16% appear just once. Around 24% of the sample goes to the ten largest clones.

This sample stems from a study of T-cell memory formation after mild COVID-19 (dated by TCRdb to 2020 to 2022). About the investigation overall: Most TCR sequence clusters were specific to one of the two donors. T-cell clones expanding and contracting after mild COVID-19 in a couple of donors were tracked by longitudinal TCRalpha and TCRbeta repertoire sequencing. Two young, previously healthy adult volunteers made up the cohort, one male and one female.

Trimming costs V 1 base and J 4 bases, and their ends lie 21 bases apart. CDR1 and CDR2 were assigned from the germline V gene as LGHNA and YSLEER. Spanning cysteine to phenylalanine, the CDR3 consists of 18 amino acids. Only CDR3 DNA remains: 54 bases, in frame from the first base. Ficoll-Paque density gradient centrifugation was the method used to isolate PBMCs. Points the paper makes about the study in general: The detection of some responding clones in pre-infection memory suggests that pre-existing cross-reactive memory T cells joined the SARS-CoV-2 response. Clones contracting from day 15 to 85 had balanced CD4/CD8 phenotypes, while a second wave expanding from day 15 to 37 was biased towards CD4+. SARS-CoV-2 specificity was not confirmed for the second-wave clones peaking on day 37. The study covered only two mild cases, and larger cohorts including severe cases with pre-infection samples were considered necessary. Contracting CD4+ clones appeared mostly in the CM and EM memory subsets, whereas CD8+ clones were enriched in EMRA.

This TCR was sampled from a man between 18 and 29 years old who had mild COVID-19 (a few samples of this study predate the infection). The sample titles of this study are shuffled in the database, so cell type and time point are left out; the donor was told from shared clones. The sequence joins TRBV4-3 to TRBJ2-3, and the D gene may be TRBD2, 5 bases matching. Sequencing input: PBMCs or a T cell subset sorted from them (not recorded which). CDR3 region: CASSQGSPRADYADTQYF. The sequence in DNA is TGCGCCAGCAGCCAAGGGTCCCCCCGGGCCGACTATGCAGATACGCAGTATTTT.